This record concerns one T cell receptor beta chain sequence. Libraries were prepared by immunoSEQ multiplex PCR; TCRdb keeps only in-frame clonotypes and omits some of them. The table has 210,000 or so clones, around 86% seen once; the top ten hold 5.1%. This record comes from a study of blood T cell repertoires in COVID-19. Study-wide background: The United States, Italy and Spain supplied acute and convalescent COVID-19 samples.

Germline V CDR1 and CDR2: SGDLS, YYNGEE. The CDR3 spans 16 residues. V shed 3 bases and J 8 bases; nucleotides not matched to a gene: 12. V gene TRBV9 combines with J gene TRBJ1-4; 8 bases are shared with TRBD1. The sequence was obtained from a human donor in a cohort sampled during active COVID-19. The sample was peripheral blood. CDR3 region: CASSAGVVDRVEKLFF. The CDR3 DNA follows: TGTGCCAGCAGCGCCGGAGTGGTGGACAGGGTGGAAAAACTGTTTTTT.